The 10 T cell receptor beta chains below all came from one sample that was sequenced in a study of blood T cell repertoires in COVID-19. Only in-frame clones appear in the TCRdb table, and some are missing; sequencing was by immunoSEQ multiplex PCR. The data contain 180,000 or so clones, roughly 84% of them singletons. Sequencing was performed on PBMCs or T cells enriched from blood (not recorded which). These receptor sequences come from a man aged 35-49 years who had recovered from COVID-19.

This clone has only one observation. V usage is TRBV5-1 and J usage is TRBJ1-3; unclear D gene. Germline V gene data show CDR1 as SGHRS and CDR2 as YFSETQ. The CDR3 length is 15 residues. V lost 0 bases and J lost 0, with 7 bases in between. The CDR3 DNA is TGCGCCAGCAGCTTGGGCCCGAGCTCTGGAAACACCATATATTTT. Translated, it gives CASSLGPSSGNTIYF.

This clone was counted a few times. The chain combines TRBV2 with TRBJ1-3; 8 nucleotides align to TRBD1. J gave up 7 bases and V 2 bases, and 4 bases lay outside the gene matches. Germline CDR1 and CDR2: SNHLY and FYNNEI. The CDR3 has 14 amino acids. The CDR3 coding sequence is TGTGCCAGCAGTGAAAGACAGGGGATCAACACCATATATTTT. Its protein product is CASSERQGINTIYF.

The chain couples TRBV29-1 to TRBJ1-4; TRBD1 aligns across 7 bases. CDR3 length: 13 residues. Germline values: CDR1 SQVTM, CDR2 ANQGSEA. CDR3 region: CSAVGGGSEKLFF. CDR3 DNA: TGCAGTGCCGTCGGAGGGGGCTCTGAAAAACTGTTTTTT.

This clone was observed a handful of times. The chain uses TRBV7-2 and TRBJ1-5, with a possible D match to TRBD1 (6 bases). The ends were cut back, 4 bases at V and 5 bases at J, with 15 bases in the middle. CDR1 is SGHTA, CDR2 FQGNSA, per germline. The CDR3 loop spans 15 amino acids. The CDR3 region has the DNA TGTGCCAGCAGCTCGAACCGGGGACACGATCAGCCCCAGCATTTT. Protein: CASSSNRGHDQPQHF.

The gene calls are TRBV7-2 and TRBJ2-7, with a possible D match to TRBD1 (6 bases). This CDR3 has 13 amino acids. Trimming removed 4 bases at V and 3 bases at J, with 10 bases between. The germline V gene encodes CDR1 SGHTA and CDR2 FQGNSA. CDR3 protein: CASSWTVFYEQYF. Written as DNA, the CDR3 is TGTGCCAGCAGCTGGACAGTTTTCTACGAGCAGTACTTC.

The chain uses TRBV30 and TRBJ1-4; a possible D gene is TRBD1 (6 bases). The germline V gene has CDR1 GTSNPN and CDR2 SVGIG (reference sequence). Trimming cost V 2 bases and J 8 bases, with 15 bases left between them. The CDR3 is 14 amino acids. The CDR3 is CAWSTGTRGEKLFF. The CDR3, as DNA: TGTGCCTGGAGTACCGGGACCAGGGGCGAAAAACTGTTTTTT.

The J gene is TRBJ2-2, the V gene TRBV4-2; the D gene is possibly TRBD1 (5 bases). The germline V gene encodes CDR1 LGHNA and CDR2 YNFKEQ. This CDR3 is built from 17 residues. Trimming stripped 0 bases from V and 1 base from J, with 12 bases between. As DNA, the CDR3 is TGTGCCAGCAGCCAAGATGGGAACAGGAGGAACACCGGGGAGCTGTTTTTT. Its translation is CASSQDGNRRNTGELFF.

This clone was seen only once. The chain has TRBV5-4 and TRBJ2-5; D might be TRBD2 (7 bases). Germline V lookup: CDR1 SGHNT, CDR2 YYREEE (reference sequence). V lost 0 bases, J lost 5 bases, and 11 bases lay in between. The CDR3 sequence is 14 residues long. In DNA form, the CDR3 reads TGTGCCAGCAGCTTGGGGGGGGGCCGGGAGACCCAGTACTTC. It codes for CASSLGGGRETQYF. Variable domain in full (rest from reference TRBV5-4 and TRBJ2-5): ETGVTQSPTHLIKTRGQQVTLRCSSQSGHNTVSWYQQALGQGPQFIFQYYREEENGRGNFPPRFSGLQFPNYSSELNVNALELDDSALYLCASSLGGGRETQYFGPGTRLLVL.

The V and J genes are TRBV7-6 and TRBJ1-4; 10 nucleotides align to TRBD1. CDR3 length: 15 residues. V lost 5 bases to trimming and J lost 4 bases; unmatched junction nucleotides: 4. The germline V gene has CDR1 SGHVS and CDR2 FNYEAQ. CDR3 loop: CASSQRTGGNEKLFF. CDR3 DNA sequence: TGTGCCAGCAGCCAGCGGACAGGGGGTAATGAAAAACTGTTTTTT.

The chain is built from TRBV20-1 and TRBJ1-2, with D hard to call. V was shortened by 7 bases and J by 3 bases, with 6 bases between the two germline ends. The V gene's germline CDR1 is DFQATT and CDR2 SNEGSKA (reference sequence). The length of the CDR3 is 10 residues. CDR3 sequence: CSVSDYGYTF. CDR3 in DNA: TGCAGTGTGTCGGACTATGGCTACACCTTC.